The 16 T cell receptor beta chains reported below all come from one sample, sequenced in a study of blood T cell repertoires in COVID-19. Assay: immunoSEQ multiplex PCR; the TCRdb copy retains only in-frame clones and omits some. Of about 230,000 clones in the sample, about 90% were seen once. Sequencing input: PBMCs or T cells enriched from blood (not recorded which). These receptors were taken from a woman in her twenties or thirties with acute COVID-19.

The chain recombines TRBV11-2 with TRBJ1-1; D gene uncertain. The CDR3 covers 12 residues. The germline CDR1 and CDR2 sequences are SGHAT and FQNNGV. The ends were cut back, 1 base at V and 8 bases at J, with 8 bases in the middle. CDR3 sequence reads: CASSLAAVEAFF. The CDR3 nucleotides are TGTGCCAGCAGCTTAGCGGCGGTCGAAGCTTTCTTT.

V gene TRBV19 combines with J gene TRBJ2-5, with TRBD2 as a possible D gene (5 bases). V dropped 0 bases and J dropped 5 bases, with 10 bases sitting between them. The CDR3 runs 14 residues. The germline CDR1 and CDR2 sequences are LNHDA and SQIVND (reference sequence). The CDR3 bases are TGTGCCAGTAGTATAGACGCTAGCCGGGAGACCCAGTACTTC. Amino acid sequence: CASSIDASRETQYF.

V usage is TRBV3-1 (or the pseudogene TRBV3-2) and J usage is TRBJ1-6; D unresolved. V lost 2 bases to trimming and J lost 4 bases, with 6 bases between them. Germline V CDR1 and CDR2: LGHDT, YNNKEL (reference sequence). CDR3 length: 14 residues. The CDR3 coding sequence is TGTGCCAGCAGCCAATCAGTTTATAATTCACCCCTCCACTTT. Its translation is CASSQSVYNSPLHF.

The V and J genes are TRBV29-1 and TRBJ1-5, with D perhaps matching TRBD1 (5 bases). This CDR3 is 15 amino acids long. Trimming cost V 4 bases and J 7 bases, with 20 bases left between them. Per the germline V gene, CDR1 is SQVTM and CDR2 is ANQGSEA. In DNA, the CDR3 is TGCAGCGTTGGGGAAAACACAGGCGGGAGGCAGCCCCAGCATTTT. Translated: CSVGENTGGRQPQHF. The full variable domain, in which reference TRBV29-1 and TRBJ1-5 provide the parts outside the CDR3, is SAVISQKPSRDICQRGTSLTIQCQVDSQVTMMFWYRQQPGQSLTLIATANQGSEATYESGFVIDKFPISRPNLTFSTLTVSNMSPEDSSIYLCSVGENTGGRQPQHFGDGTRLSIL.

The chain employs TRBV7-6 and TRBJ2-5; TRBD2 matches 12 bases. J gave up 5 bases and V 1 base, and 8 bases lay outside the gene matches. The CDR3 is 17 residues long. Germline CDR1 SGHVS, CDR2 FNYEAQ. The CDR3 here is CASSLGASGGDMETQYF. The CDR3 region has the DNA TGTGCCAGCAGCTTAGGGGCTAGCGGGGGGGATATGGAGACCCAGTACTTC.

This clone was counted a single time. CDR3 sequence: CASSLTGGSSGNTIYF. The CDR3 DNA follows: TGCGCCAGCAGCTTGACGGGCGGGAGCTCTGGAAACACCATATATTTT. The chain uses TRBV5-1 and TRBJ1-3; no clear D. Germline V lookup: CDR1 SGHRS, CDR2 YFSETQ. Between the trimmed V and J ends, which lost 1 base and 0 bases, there was a span of 11 bases. The CDR3 spans 16 residues.

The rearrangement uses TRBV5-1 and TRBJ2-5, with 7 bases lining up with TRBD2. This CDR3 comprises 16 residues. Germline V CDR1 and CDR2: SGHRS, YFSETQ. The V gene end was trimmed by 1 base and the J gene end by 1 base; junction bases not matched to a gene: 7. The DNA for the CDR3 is TGCGCCAGCAGCTTGTGGAGCGGGGTGACCCAAGAGACCCAGTACTTC. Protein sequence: CASSLWSGVTQETQYF.

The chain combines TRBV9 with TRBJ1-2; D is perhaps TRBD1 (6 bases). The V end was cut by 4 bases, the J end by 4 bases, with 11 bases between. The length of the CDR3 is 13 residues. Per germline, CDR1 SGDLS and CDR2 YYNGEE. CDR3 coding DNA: TGTGCCAGCAGCTTACAGGGCCTCTATGGCTACACCTTC. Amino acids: CASSLQGLYGYTF.

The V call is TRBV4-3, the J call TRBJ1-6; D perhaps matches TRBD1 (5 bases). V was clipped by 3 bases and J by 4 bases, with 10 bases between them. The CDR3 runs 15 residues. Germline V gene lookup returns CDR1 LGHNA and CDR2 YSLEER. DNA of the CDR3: TGCGCCAGCAGCCACGGGGGGTCTTATAATTCACCCCTCCACTTT. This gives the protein CASSHGGSYNSPLHF.

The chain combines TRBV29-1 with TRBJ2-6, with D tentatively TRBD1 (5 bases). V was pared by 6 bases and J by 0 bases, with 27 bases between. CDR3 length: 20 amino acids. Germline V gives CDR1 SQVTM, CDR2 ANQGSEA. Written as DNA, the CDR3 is TGCAGCGTGTCATATAGGGCCCAGACAGTTGTAGACTCTGGGGCCAACGTCCTGACTTTC. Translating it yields CSVSYRAQTVVDSGANVLTF.

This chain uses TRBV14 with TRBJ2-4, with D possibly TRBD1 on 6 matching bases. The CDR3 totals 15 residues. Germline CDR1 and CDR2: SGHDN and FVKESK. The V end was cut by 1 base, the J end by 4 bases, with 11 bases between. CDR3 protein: CASSQGRQGKNIQYF. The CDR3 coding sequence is TGTGCCAGCAGCCAAGGTCGTCAGGGGAAAAACATTCAGTACTTC. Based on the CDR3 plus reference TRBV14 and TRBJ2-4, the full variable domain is EAGVTQFPSHSVIEKGQTVTLRCDPISGHDNLYWYRRVMGKEIKFLLHFVKESKQDESGMPNNRFLAERTGGTYSTLKVQPAELEDSGVYFCASSQGRQGKNIQYFGAGTRLSVL.

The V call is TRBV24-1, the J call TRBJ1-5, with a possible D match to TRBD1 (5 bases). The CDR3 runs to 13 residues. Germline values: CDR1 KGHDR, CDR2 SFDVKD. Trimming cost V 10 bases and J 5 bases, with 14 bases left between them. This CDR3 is CATAGGADQPQHF. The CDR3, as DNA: TGTGCCACAGCGGGGGGTGCGGATCAGCCCCAGCATTTT.

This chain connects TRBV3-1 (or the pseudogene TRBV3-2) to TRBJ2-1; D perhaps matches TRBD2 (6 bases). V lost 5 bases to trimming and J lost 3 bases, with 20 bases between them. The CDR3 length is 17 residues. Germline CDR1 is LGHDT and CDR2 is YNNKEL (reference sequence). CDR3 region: CASSATLGSGHYNEQFF. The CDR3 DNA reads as TGTGCCAGCAGCGCCACTCTCGGGAGCGGCCACTACAATGAGCAGTTCTTC.

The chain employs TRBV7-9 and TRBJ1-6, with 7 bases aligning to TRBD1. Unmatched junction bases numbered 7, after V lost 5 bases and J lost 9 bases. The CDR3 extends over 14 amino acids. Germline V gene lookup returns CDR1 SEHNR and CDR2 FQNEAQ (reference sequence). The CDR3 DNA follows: TGTGCCAGCAGCCCACCGGGACAGACTTCACCCCTCCACTTT. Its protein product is CASSPPGQTSPLHF. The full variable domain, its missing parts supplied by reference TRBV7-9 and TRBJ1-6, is DTGVSQNPRHKITKRGQNVTFRCDPISEHNRLYWYRQTLGQGPEFLTYFQNEAQLEKSRLLSDRFSAERPKGSFSTLEIQRTEQGDSAMYLCASSPPGQTSPLHFGNGTRLTVT.

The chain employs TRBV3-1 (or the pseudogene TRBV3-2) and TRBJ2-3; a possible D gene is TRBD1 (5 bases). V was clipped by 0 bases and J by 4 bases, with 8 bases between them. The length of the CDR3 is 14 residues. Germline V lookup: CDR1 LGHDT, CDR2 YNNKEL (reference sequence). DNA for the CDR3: TGTGCCAGCAGCCAAGACAGGGTACCAGATACGCAGTATTTT. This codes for CASSQDRVPDTQYF.

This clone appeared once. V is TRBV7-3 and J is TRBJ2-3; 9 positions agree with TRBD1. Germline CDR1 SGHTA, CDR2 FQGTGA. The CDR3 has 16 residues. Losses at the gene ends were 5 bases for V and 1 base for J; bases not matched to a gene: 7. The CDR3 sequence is CASSPPRTGGTDTQYF. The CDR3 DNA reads TGTGCCAGCAGCCCTCCTCGGACAGGGGGCACAGATACGCAGTATTTT.